A single sample is the source of the 24 T cell receptor beta chains below, sequenced in a study of cytomegalovirus exposure and HLA in healthy donors (dated by TCRdb to about 2017). The library was made by the immunoSEQ multiplex PCR assay. The multiplex PCR relied on a mix of 60 forward primers for TCR Vbeta segments and 13 reverse primers for TCR Jbeta segments. The table was pulled from immuneACCESS by TCRdb, which kept in-frame rearrangements only. Such tables lose some clones; where checked, under half of the loss comes from unresolved V genes, and the rest has no known cause. This sample is represented by about 150,000 clones; 60% to 85% of them were singletons. The ten largest clones represent about 12% of the sample. The sample consisted of PBMCs. The receptor source for this set is a man between 40 and 49 years old in good health and CMV-seropositive.

This clone was counted between two and nine times. The chain uses TRBV6-1 and TRBJ2-4; 9 bases match TRBD2. V was clipped by 6 bases and J by 8 bases; unmatched bases: 5. Germline loops: CDR1 MNHNS, CDR2 SASEGT. The CDR3 runs 13 residues. CDR3 protein: CASRRGGPDIQYF. CDR3 coding DNA: TGTGCCAGCAGGCGGGGGGGGCCTGACATTCAGTACTTC.

This chain links TRBV5-1 with TRBJ2-3; D uncertain. The CDR3 is 15 amino acids. In germline, CDR1 is SGHRS, CDR2 YFSETQ. Trimming removed 0 bases from V and 0 bases from J, with 8 bases in between. CDR3 DNA: TGCGCCAGCAGCTTGGAGAGGTCTAGCACAGATACGCAGTATTTT. Translation: CASSLERSSTDTQYF.

This chain connects TRBV6-1 to TRBJ2-1; 9 positions agree with TRBD2. The V gene end was trimmed by 5 bases and the J gene end by 6 bases; junction bases not matched to a gene: 8. Germline V CDR1 and CDR2: MNHNS, SASEGT. This CDR3 has 15 residues. CDR3 nucleotides: TGTGCCAGCAGTCCCCGAACTAGCGGGCTCAATGAGCAGTTCTTC. Translated: CASSPRTSGLNEQFF.

This clone was picked up one time. The chain carries TRBV7-6 and TRBJ2-7, with 13 bases fitting TRBD2. The CDR3 consists of 17 residues. The J segment lost 3 bases and the V segment lost 5 bases, leaving 10 bases of the junction unmatched. Looked up from germline, CDR1 is SGHVS and CDR2 is FNYEAQ. The CDR3 DNA reads TGTGCCAGCAGCCCCCGGACTAGCGGGAGTAAGGGCTACGAGCAGTACTTC. It codes for CASSPRTSGSKGYEQYF.

The chain joins TRBV19 to TRBJ1-1; 9 nucleotides line up with TRBD1. V trimming: 10 bases; J trimming: 6 bases; junction bases outside the gene matches: 6. This CDR3 is built from 12 residues. Germline V CDR1 and CDR2: LNHDA, SQIVND (reference sequence). CDR3 in amino acids: CATGQGRAEAFF. The CDR3 coding sequence is TGTGCCACAGGACAGGGGAGGGCTGAAGCTTTCTTT.

The rearrangement uses TRBV7-7 and TRBJ2-3; D possibly corresponds to TRBD2 (5 bases). The CDR3 consists of 14 residues. V dropped 5 bases and J dropped 2 bases, with 11 bases sitting between them. Germline lookup yields CDR1 SSHAT and CDR2 FNYEAQ (reference sequence). CDR3 protein: CASSLNDYTDTQYF. The CDR3 region has the DNA TGTGCCAGCAGCCTAAACGACTACACAGATACGCAGTATTTT.

This chain connects TRBV7-2 to TRBJ1-2; TRBD1 matches 11 bases. The CDR3 covers 16 residues. CDR1 is SGHTA and CDR2 is FQGNSA in the germline V gene. Losses at the gene ends were 1 base for V and 8 bases for J; bases not matched to a gene: 9. The CDR3 protein is CASSLVSGQGGEGYTF. The CDR3 DNA is TGTGCCAGCAGCTTAGTGTCGGGACAGGGGGGTGAGGGCTACACCTTC.

This clone showed up just a few times. The chain employs TRBV27 and TRBJ2-2, with 8 positions matching TRBD1. The CDR3 consists of 14 residues. J was trimmed by 6 bases and V by 5 bases; bases with no gene match: 5. Germline CDR1 is MNHEY and CDR2 is SMNVEV (reference sequence). The CDR3 DNA reads TGTGCCAGCAGTCTGCAGGGGGCCCCCGGGGAGCTGTTTTTT. Its translation is CASSLQGAPGELFF.

A few counts support this clone. This chain connects TRBV7-6 to TRBJ2-3; 7 bases line up with TRBD1. Trimming took 4 bases from V and 6 from J; bases not matched to a gene: 4. Looked up from germline, CDR1 is SGHVS and CDR2 is FNYEAQ. The CDR3 totals 13 residues. This chain's CDR3 is CASSSGQEDTQYF. Here the CDR3 DNA reads TGTGCCAGCAGCTCAGGACAGGAGGATACGCAGTATTTT.

The chain combines TRBV9 with TRBJ2-5, with 11 bases lining up with TRBD1. In germline, CDR1 is SGDLS, CDR2 YYNGEE. The junction had 2 bases not matched to a gene; V was cut back by 4 bases and J by 3 bases. This CDR3 has 14 amino acids. The CDR3 nucleotides read TGTGCCAGCAGCTTGGGACAGGGGGAAGAGACCCAGTACTTC. Amino acids: CASSLGQGEETQYF.

The chain is built from TRBV18 and TRBJ2-3; 8 nucleotides line up with TRBD2. V gave up 4 bases and J gave up 4 bases; unmatched junction bases: 4. Germline V gives CDR1 KGHSH, CDR2 LQKENI. The CDR3 loop spans 14 amino acids. DNA of the CDR3: TGTGCCAGCTCACAAGGACTAGCTTCAGATACGCAGTATTTT. Its translation is CASSQGLASDTQYF. Using reference TRBV18 and TRBJ2-3 for the parts outside the CDR3, the full variable domain is NAGVMQNPRHLVRRRGQEARLRCSPMKGHSHVYWYRQLPEEGLKFMVYLQKENIIDESGMPKERFSAEFPKEGPSILRIQQVVRGDSAAYFCASSQGLASDTQYFGPGTRLTVL.

The chain uses TRBV9 and TRBJ2-1, with 7 bases lining up with TRBD1. V shed 3 bases and J 5 bases; nucleotides not matched to a gene: 11. The CDR3 is 16 amino acids. The germline V gene encodes CDR1 SGDLS and CDR2 YYNGEE. This CDR3 is CASSGPRGSIDNEQFF. CDR3 nucleotides: TGTGCCAGCAGCGGGCCCAGGGGGAGTATCGACAATGAGCAGTTCTTC.

This clone was detected only a few times. This chain uses TRBV6-5 with TRBJ1-1; 7 positions agree with TRBD1. Germline V CDR1 and CDR2: MNHEY, SVGAGI. The length of the CDR3 is 12 residues. The J segment lost 9 bases and the V segment lost 4 bases, leaving 5 bases of the junction unmatched. CDR3: CASSSPGQQAFF. The CDR3 nucleotides are TGTGCCAGCAGTTCTCCGGGACAGCAAGCTTTCTTT.

The chain carries TRBV5-8 and TRBJ1-5, with D tentatively TRBD1 (5 bases). The germline gives CDR1 SGHTS, CDR2 YDEGEE. The CDR3 has 14 residues. The V and J ends lost 1 base and 3 bases respectively, with 8 bases between them. CDR3 residues: CASSLRQINQPQHF. CDR3 DNA: TGTGCCAGCAGCTTGCGACAGATCAATCAGCCCCAGCATTTT.

The V and J genes are TRBV5-6 and TRBJ2-7; TRBD2 is a possible D gene (5 bases). Trimming stripped 0 bases from V and 2 bases from J, with 9 bases between. The CDR3 contains 14 residues. Germline CDR1 SGHDT, CDR2 YYEEEE. CDR3 amino acids: CASSLELAPYEQYF. The DNA of the CDR3 is TGTGCCAGCAGCTTGGAGCTAGCCCCCTACGAGCAGTACTTC.

V is TRBV11-2 and J is TRBJ2-2; TRBD1 is a possible D gene (6 bases). Germline CDR1 and CDR2: SGHAT and FQNNGV. The CDR3 is 17 amino acids. The ends were cut back, 0 bases at V and 0 bases at J, with 11 bases in the middle. As DNA, the CDR3 is TGTGCCAGCAGCTTAGACCTTTGGACAGCGAACACCGGGGAGCTGTTTTTT. Translated, it gives CASSLDLWTANTGELFF.

V usage is TRBV7-6 and J usage is TRBJ1-4; D unresolved. The CDR3 totals 16 residues. V was pared by 3 bases and J by 8 bases, with 19 bases between. Germline V lookup: CDR1 SGHVS, CDR2 FNYEAQ. The DNA for the CDR3 is TGTGCCAGCAGCTTTGATCCCGGCAAAAACGGGGAAAAACTGTTTTTT. Its translation: CASSFDPGKNGEKLFF.

The rearrangement uses TRBV4-3 and TRBJ1-2, with 8 bases that match TRBD1. Trimming removed 3 bases from V and 8 bases from J; junction bases left unmatched: 8. Looked up from germline, CDR1 is LGHNA and CDR2 is YSLEER. This CDR3 is built from 14 residues. In DNA form, the CDR3 reads TGCGCCAGCAGCCATGAAGGACAGGGATGGGGCTACACCTTC. It codes for CASSHEGQGWGYTF.

The V gene is TRBV5-1, the J gene TRBJ2-3; D is unclear. The CDR3 sequence is 14 residues long. The V and J ends lost 4 bases and 0 bases respectively, with 9 bases between them. Germline loops: CDR1 SGHRS, CDR2 YFSETQ. CDR3 sequence reads: CASSRSVSTDTQYF. The CDR3 bases are TGCGCCAGCAGCCGAAGCGTGAGCACAGATACGCAGTATTTT.

The gene calls are TRBV9 and TRBJ1-5, with D uncertain. This CDR3 comprises 18 residues. The germline CDR1 and CDR2 sequences are SGDLS and YYNGEE. V dropped 0 bases and J dropped 4 bases, with 20 bases sitting between them. CDR3 sequence (DNA): TGTGCCAGCAGCGTAGCCGGCCCACAGAGGGCCGAAAATCAGCCCCAGCATTTT. It translates to CASSVAGPQRAENQPQHF.

The table lists this clone with a few counts. The V gene is TRBV6-6, the J gene TRBJ1-2; TRBD1 is a possible D gene (5 bases). V lost 5 bases to trimming and J lost 7 bases, with 17 bases between them. This CDR3 has 14 amino acids. The germline V gene encodes CDR1 MNHNY and CDR2 SVGAGI (reference sequence). CDR3 in amino acids: CASSGTAPGGGYTF. The CDR3 DNA is TGTGCCAGCAGTGGGACTGCCCCCGGGGGTGGCTACACCTTC.

The table lists this clone with a few counts. An end of the junction differs from the germline gene, which may be a read error. The CDR3 DNA reads as TGCGCCAGCAGCCAAGATCCGAACAGGGACACTGAAGCTTTCTTT. Translated: CASSQDPNRDTEAFF. The rearrangement joins TRBV5-4 to TRBJ1-1; perhaps TRBD1 as D (6 bases). CDR3 length: 15 residues. Germline loops: CDR1 SGHNT, CDR2 YYREEE (reference sequence).

The chain employs TRBV27 and TRBJ2-5; TRBD1 matches at 11 bases. Judging by the DNA end, TRBJ2-7 fits better; the J call may be wrong. Germline CDR1 MNHEY, CDR2 SMNVEV (reference sequence). The CDR3 loop spans 16 amino acids. The CDR3 DNA follows: TGTGCCAGCAGTTTTCGACCGGGACAGGGGGCCTACGAGCAGTACTTC. It codes for CASSFRPGQGAYEQYF.

The chain has TRBV4-3 and TRBJ2-5; TRBD2 is a possible D gene (6 bases). V was cut by 8 bases and J by 5 bases, with 18 bases left in between. CDR3 length equals 14 residues. In germline, CDR1 is LGHNA, CDR2 YSLEER. CDR3 protein: CASQSLGSGETQYF. The CDR3 coding sequence is TGCGCCAGCCAAAGTCTAGGGAGCGGGGAGACCCAGTACTTC.